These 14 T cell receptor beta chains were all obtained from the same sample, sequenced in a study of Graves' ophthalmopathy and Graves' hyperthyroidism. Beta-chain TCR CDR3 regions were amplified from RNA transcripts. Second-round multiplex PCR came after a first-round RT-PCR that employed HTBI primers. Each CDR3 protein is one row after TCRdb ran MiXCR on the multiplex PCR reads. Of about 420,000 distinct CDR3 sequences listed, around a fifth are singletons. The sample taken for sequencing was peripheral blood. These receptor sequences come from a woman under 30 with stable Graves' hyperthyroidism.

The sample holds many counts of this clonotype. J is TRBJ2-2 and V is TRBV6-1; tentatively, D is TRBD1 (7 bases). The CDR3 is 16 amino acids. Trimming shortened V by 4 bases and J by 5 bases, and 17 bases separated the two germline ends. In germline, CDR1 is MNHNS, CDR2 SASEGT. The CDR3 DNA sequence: TGTGCCAGCAGTGGACCCGGAGGGGGCGAAACCGGGGAGCTGTTTTTT. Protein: CASSGPGGGETGELFF.

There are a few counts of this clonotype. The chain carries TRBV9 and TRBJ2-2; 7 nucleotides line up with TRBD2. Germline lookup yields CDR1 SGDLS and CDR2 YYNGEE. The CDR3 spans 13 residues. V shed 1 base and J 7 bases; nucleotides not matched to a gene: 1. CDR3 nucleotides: TGTGCCAGCAGCGTATGGGAGGGCGGGGAGCTGTTTTTT. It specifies CASSVWEGGELFF.

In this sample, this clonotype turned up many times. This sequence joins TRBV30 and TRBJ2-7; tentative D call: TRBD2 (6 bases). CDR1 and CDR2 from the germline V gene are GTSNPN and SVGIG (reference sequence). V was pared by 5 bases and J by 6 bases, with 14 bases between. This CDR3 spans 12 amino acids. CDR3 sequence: CAWGLGGGEQYF. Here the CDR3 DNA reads TGTGCCTGGGGGCTGGGAGGAGGCGAGCAGTACTTC.

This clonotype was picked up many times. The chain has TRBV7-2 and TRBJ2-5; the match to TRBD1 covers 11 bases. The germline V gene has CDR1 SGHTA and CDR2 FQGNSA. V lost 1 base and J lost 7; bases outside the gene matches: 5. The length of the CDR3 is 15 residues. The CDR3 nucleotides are TGTGCCAGCAGCTTAGGGGACAGGGGGTGGGGGACCCAGTACTTC. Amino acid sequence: CASSLGDRGWGTQYF.

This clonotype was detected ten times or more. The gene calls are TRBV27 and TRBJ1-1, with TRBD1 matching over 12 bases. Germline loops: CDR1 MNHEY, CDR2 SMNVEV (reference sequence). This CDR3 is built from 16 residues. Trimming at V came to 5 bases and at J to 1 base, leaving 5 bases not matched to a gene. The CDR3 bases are TGTGCCAGCAGTCGACCGGGACAGGGGGCGAACACTGAAGCTTTCTTT. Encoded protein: CASSRPGQGANTEAFF.

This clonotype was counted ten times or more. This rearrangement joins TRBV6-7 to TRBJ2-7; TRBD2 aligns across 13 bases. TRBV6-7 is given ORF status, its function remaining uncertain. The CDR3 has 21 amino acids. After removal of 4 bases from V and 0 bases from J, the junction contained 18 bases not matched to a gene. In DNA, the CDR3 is TGTGCCAGCAGTTCCGAGGCGTCAGGGACTAGCGGGAAACCGAGCTCCTACGAGCAGTACTTC. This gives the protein CASSSEASGTSGKPSSYEQYF.

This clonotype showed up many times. The CDR3 DNA reads TGCGCCAGCAGCCCTACAGGGCGACATGGCTACACCTTC. It yields the protein CASSPTGRHGYTF. This rearrangement joins TRBV4-1 to TRBJ1-2; D is perhaps TRBD1 (6 bases). Looked up from germline, CDR1 is MGHRA and CDR2 is YSYEKL. Deletions cut 4 bases from V and 6 bases from J, with 12 bases between. This CDR3 spans 13 amino acids.

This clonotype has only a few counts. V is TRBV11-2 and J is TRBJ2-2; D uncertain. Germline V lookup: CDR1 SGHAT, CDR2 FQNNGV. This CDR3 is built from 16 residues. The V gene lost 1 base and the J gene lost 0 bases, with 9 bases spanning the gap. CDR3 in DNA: TGTGCCAGCAGCTTAGTGTGGGCATCGAACACCGGGGAGCTGTTTTTT. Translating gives CASSLVWASNTGELFF. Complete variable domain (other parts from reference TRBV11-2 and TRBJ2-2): EAGVAQSPRYKIIEKRQSVAFWCNPISGHATLYWYQQILGQGPKLLIQFQNNGVVDDSQLPKDRFSAERLKGVDSTLKIQPAKLEDSAVYLCASSLVWASNTGELFFGEGSRLTVL.

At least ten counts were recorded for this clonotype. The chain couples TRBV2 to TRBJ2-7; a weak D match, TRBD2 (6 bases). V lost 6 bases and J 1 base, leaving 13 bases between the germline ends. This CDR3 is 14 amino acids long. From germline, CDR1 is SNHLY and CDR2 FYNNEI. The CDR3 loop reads CASRGAGLSYEQYF. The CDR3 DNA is TGTGCCAGCAGGGGAGCGGGCTTATCCTACGAGCAGTACTTC.

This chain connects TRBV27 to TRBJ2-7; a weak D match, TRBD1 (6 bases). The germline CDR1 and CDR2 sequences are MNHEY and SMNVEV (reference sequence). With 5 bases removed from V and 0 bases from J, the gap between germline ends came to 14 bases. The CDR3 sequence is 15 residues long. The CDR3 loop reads CASSMTGDSSYEQYF. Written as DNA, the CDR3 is TGTGCCAGCAGTATGACAGGCGACAGCTCCTACGAGCAGTACTTC.

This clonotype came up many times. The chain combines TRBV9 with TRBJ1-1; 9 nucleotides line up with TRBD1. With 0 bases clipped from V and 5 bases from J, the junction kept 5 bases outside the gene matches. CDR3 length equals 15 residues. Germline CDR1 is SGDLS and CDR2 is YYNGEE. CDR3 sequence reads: CASSVADRGLTEAFF. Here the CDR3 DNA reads TGTGCCAGCAGCGTAGCGGACAGGGGTTTAACTGAAGCTTTCTTT.

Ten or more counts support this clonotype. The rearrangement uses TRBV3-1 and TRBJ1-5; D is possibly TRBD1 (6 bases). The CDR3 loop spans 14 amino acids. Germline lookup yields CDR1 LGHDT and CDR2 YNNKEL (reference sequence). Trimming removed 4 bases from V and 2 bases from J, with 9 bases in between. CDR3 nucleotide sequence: TGTGCCAGCAGCCCCAGGGGTGGCAATCAGCCCCAGCATTTT. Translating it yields CASSPRGGNQPQHF.

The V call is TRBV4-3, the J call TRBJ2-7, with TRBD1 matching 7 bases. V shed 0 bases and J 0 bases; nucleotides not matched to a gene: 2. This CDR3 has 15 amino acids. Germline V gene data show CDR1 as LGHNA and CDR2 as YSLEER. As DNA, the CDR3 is TGCGCCAGCAGCCAAGAGGGGGACAGCTCCTACGAGCAGTACTTC. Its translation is CASSQEGDSSYEQYF.

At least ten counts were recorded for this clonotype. The CDR3 sequence: CASSYSGGTLGGYTF. In DNA form, the CDR3 reads TGTGCCAGCAGTTACTCGGGCGGGACATTGGGGGGCTACACCTTC. V and J are TRBV6-5 and TRBJ1-2; TRBD1 is a possible D gene (6 bases). This CDR3 comprises 15 residues. Germline V gives CDR1 MNHEY, CDR2 SVGAGI. Trimming stripped 0 bases from V and 8 bases from J, with 16 bases between.